The clone carrying this TCR beta chain was seen once. Its antigen remains unknown. This CDR3 spans 11 amino acids. The V end lost 8 bases, the J end lost 7 bases, and 11 bases lay between the germline ends. Germline-derived CDR1 and CDR2 are MNHEY and SVGAGI. The sample originates from a study of shared clonotypes between healthy human individuals. Whole-study results and caveats: Estimated richness values were generally larger in naive subsets than in memory subsets. Non-shared clonotypes had lower generation probabilities than clonotypes shared by all four sorted-subset donors.

As processed by the authors: Junction-only immunoSEQ data arrived without quality scores, meaning filtering differed. The table came from immunoSEQ multiplex PCR; TCRdb's copy has only in-frame clones and leaves some out. The V and J calls and clone size come from that table; D and trimming were worked out from the DNA. The sample comprises 950,000 to 1,100,000 clones, about 75% of which are singletons, and 1.4% rests with the top ten. Investigators divided CD4+ cells into CD45RA+ naive and CD45RA-negative memory subsets. The gene calls are TRBV6-5 and TRBJ1-1, with a possible D match to TRBD1 (5 bases). This sequence originates from a man between 18 and 29 years old in good health. Material: memory CD4+ T cells sorted from blood. Subset in this sample: CD45RA-negative fraction. CDR3 residues: CASRRGSEAFF. The CDR3 region has the DNA TGTGCCAGCCGTAGGGGCAGTGAAGCTTTCTTT.